These 17 T cell receptor beta chains were all obtained from the same sample, sequenced in a study of T cell responses to AZD1222 COVID-19 vaccine. Assay: immunoSEQ multiplex PCR; the TCRdb copy retains only in-frame clones and omits some. Of roughly 70,000 clones listed, 79% are singletons. Sequenced material: peripheral blood, taken on day 0 of MenACWY control vaccination. The receptors stem from an adult in good health.

The chain is built from TRBV6-6 and TRBJ2-3; 8 bases are shared with TRBD2. The CDR3 consists of 15 residues. Germline CDR1 MNHNY, CDR2 SVGAGI (reference sequence). The junction had 6 bases not matched to a gene; V was cut back by 4 bases and J by 3 bases. CDR3: CASSSRSGSTDTQYF. DNA for the CDR3: TGTGCCAGCAGTTCCCGCAGCGGGAGTACAGATACGCAGTATTTT.

The chain carries TRBV6-2 or TRBV6-3 and TRBJ2-7; 8 bases map to TRBD2. Looked up from germline, CDR1 is MNHEY and CDR2 is SVGEGT. V was clipped by 6 bases and J by 3 bases; unmatched bases: 13. The CDR3 is made up of 16 amino acids. In DNA form, the CDR3 reads TGTGCCAGCAGCTTAGGGGCGGGACTAGTCGGCTACGAGCAGTACTTC. Protein: CASSLGAGLVGYEQYF.

The V call is TRBV5-1, the J call TRBJ2-7; 8 nucleotides agree with TRBD1. CDR3 length equals 14 residues. Germline assignment: CDR1 SGHRS and CDR2 YFSETQ. Trimming removed 2 bases from V and 6 bases from J; junction bases left unmatched: 7. CDR3 bases: TGCGCCAGCAGCTTAGGACAGGGAGTAGGCGAGCAGTACTTC. Its protein is CASSLGQGVGEQYF.

By share, this clone counts as medium-sized (0.01 to 0.1%). The chain uses TRBV6-5 and TRBJ2-3, with no clear D. The CDR3 runs 14 residues. With 6 bases removed from V and 0 bases from J, the gap between germline ends came to 10 bases. The V gene's germline CDR1 is MNHEY and CDR2 SVGAGI. The CDR3 protein is CASSPTKSTDTQYF. For the CDR3, the DNA is TGTGCCAGCAGCCCAACCAAGAGCACAGATACGCAGTATTTT.

J is TRBJ1-5 and V is TRBV19; TRBD1 matches 11 bases. This CDR3 is 17 amino acids long. V lost 2 bases and J lost 4; bases outside the gene matches: 7. Germline CDR1 is LNHDA and CDR2 is SQIVND (reference sequence). CDR3 coding DNA: TGTGCCAGTAGTATATTGGCGGGGACAGGGGGAAATCAGCCCCAGCATTTT. As protein: CASSILAGTGGNQPQHF.

The V gene is TRBV19, the J gene TRBJ1-6; D is uncertain. Trimming cost V 5 bases and J 4 bases, with 6 bases left between them. Germline assignment: CDR1 LNHDA and CDR2 SQIVND (reference sequence). The CDR3 is made up of 13 amino acids. Here the CDR3 reads CASSLEYNSPLHF. The CDR3 bases are TGTGCCAGTAGTCTGGAATATAATTCACCCCTCCACTTT.

This clone was counted between two and nine times. The gene calls are TRBV19 and TRBJ1-5, with 10 positions matching TRBD1. CDR3 length: 16 residues. V was clipped by 1 base and J by 6 bases; unmatched bases: 6. CDR1 is LNHDA, CDR2 SQIVND, per germline (reference sequence). The CDR3 nucleotides read TGTGCCAGTAGTATAGGACAGGGGGCTCGGGGTCAGCCCCAGCATTTT. Translated, it gives CASSIGQGARGQPQHF.

J is TRBJ2-4 and V is TRBV6-1; 8 bases align to TRBD2. The CDR3 extends over 17 amino acids. The junction had 7 bases not matched to a gene; V was cut back by 2 bases and J by 1 base. Germline V gene lookup returns CDR1 MNHNS and CDR2 SASEGT. CDR3 coding DNA: TGTGCCAGCAGTGAAAGATCGGGGGGGAGGGCCAAAAACATTCAGTACTTC. Encoded protein: CASSERSGGRAKNIQYF.

This chain connects TRBV7-8 to TRBJ2-7; 10 bases align to TRBD2. The CDR3 extends over 15 amino acids. After removal of 5 bases from V and 3 bases from J, the junction contained 7 bases not matched to a gene. Per the germline V gene, CDR1 is SGHVS and CDR2 is FQNEAQ. The CDR3 is CASSPRLAGVYEQYF. Written as DNA, the CDR3 is TGTGCCAGCAGCCCCCGGCTAGCGGGAGTCTACGAGCAGTACTTC.

The rearrangement joins TRBV5-6 to TRBJ1-2; 7 nucleotides line up with TRBD1. The CDR3 consists of 14 residues. V was clipped by 3 bases and J by 0 bases; unmatched bases: 2. Per germline, CDR1 SGHDT and CDR2 YYEEEE. CDR3 sequence: CASSWDRSNYGYTF. The CDR3 nucleotides read TGTGCCAGCAGCTGGGACAGATCTAACTATGGCTACACCTTC.

This clone was counted between two and nine times. The chain carries TRBV24-1 and TRBJ1-4; D is unclear. Between the trimmed V and J ends, which lost 2 bases and 3 bases, there was a span of 9 bases. This CDR3 is 15 amino acids long. The germline V gene has CDR1 KGHDR and CDR2 SFDVKD. The CDR3 nucleotides are TGTGCCACCAGTGATTCCCGGGTCGCTAATGAAAAACTGTTTTTT. Protein sequence: CATSDSRVANEKLFF.

This chain connects TRBV7-9 to TRBJ1-1; maybe TRBD1 (6 bases). Germline CDR1 and CDR2: SEHNR and FQNEAQ (reference sequence). This CDR3 region has 14 residues. Trimming removed 5 bases at V and 4 bases at J, with 14 bases between. CDR3 coding DNA: TGTGCCAGCAGCCCAGGGGTTTGGGGCACTGAAGCTTTCTTT. Translated, it gives CASSPGVWGTEAFF.

This clone appeared a single time. V is TRBV4-1 and J is TRBJ1-2; D remains ambiguous. V gave up 8 bases and J gave up 1 base, with 17 bases separating them. Germline V lookup: CDR1 MGHRA, CDR2 YSYEKL. This CDR3 has 15 amino acids. CDR3 coding DNA: TGCGCCAGCTCAACGACCGCCACTCATAACTATGGCTACACCTTC. Translated: CASSTTATHNYGYTF.

CDR3: CASRPTGEWTEAFF. CDR3 nucleotide sequence: TGTGCCAGCAGACCCACAGGGGAATGGACTGAAGCTTTCTTT. The V call is TRBV6-5, the J call TRBJ1-1; TRBD1 aligns across 7 bases. Trimming removed 6 bases from V and 5 bases from J; junction bases left unmatched: 9. CDR3 length: 14 residues. Germline loops: CDR1 MNHEY, CDR2 SVGAGI.

This clone turned up a few times. The chain has TRBV4-2 and TRBJ2-1; 10 bases are shared with TRBD1. The CDR3 is 16 residues long. Germline V gene sequence: CDR1 LGHNA, CDR2 YNFKEQ. V lost 0 bases to trimming and J lost 5 bases; unmatched junction nucleotides: 4. CDR3 sequence: CASSQDWDRGNNEQFF. CDR3 DNA sequence: TGTGCCAGCAGCCAAGATTGGGACAGGGGAAACAATGAGCAGTTCTTC.

The V gene is TRBV2, the J gene TRBJ1-4; 7 bases agree with TRBD1. The germline V gene encodes CDR1 SNHLY and CDR2 FYNNEI. Germline trimming cut 4 bases from V and 6 bases from J; bases unmatched to any gene: 11. CDR3 length: 16 amino acids. As DNA, the CDR3 is TGTGCCAGCAGTGCTTTACAGGGGCCTGCCTATGAAAAACTGTTTTTT. This translates into CASSALQGPAYEKLFF.

The CDR3 coding sequence is TGTGCCAGCAGTTTACACAGGGGGGCGAAAGAGACCCAGTACTTC. It yields the protein CASSLHRGAKETQYF. V and J are TRBV6-2 or TRBV6-3 and TRBJ2-5, with 8 positions matching TRBD1. CDR3 length equals 15 residues. J gave up 3 bases and V 4 bases, and 7 bases lay outside the gene matches. Germline V gene sequence: CDR1 MNHEY, CDR2 SVGEGT.